The next 22 T cell receptor beta chains were all read from a single sample in a study of blood T cell repertoires in COVID-19 (dated by TCRdb to 2018 to 2020). Libraries were made using the immunoSEQ multiplex PCR assay. This immuneACCESS table, as held by TCRdb, lists in-frame sequences with V and J called but not all clones. Of the missing ones, under half trace to an unresolved V gene in checked studies; the others have no known cause. The sample table lists roughly 410,000 clones, 75% to 90% of them with a count of one. The ten top clones hold about 1.6% of the sample. The sequenced material came from peripheral blood. The receptors derive from a woman in her thirties or forties with COVID-19, enrolled during active disease.

V is TRBV9 and J is TRBJ1-3, with D possibly being TRBD1 (6 bases). Germline values: CDR1 SGDLS, CDR2 YYNGEE. Trimming removed 3 bases from V and 0 bases from J, with 13 bases in between. This CDR3 has 16 residues. This CDR3 is CASSASGTNSGNTIYF. CDR3 DNA sequence: TGTGCCAGCAGCGCATCCGGGACAAACTCTGGAAACACCATATATTTT.

This chain connects TRBV6-2 or TRBV6-3 to TRBJ1-1; D unclear. The CDR3 is made up of 19 amino acids. Trimming removed 2 bases from V and 4 bases from J, with 26 bases in between. Germline CDR1 reads MNHEY; CDR2 reads SVGEGT. CDR3 in DNA: TGTGCCAGCAGTTACAACCCAGTGAGAGGGCCAACCCGGGGCACTGAAGCTTTCTTT. Encoded protein: CASSYNPVRGPTRGTEAFF.

V usage is TRBV7-9 and J usage is TRBJ1-5; TRBD1 aligns across 7 bases. The CDR3 loop spans 15 amino acids. The V and J ends lost 4 bases and 1 base, in that order; junction bases with no gene match: 4. Germline V CDR1 and CDR2: SEHNR, FQNEAQ (reference sequence). The CDR3 loop is CASSYDRESNQPQHF. Here the CDR3 DNA reads TGTGCCAGCAGCTACGACAGGGAGAGCAATCAGCCCCAGCATTTT. Complete variable domain (other parts from reference TRBV7-9 and TRBJ1-5): DTGVSQNPRHKITKRGQNVTFRCDPISEHNRLYWYRQTLGQGPEFLTYFQNEAQLEKSRLLSDRFSAERPKGSFSTLEIQRTEQGDSAMYLCASSYDRESNQPQHFGDGTRLSIL.

J is TRBJ1-2 and V is TRBV27; D perhaps matches TRBD1 (6 bases). The germline V gene encodes CDR1 MNHEY and CDR2 SMNVEV (reference sequence). V was shortened by 6 bases and J by 1 base, with 18 bases between the two germline ends. The CDR3 totals 16 residues. CDR3 coding DNA: TGTGCCAGCAGAGACTTGGGACAAAACTATAACTATGGCTACACCTTC. Residues: CASRDLGQNYNYGYTF.

Turning to this clone: Other DNA sequences within the sample encode an identical CDR3. The chain recombines TRBV18 with TRBJ1-1; possibly TRBD1 for D (5 bases). The V gene's germline CDR1 is KGHSH and CDR2 LQKENI. The CDR3 extends over 14 amino acids. Trimming pared 6 bases from V and 0 bases from J, leaving 11 bases between. DNA for the CDR3: TGTGCCAGCTCGAGAGACAGTTTGAACACTGAAGCTTTCTTT. Protein sequence: CASSRDSLNTEAFF.

The V and J genes are TRBV13 and TRBJ2-1; D possibly corresponds to TRBD1 (6 bases). CDR3 length equals 15 residues. The germline gives CDR1 PRHDT, CDR2 FYEKMQ (reference sequence). Trimming removed 0 bases from V and 5 bases from J, with 11 bases in between. This chain's CDR3 is CASSLGPYRDNEQFF. CDR3 sequence (DNA): TGTGCCAGCAGCTTAGGACCCTACAGGGACAATGAGCAGTTCTTC.

For the CDR3, the DNA is TGTGCCATCAGTGAGCCTAGGACAGGGAAGAACACTGAAGCTTTCTTT. This translates into CAISEPRTGKNTEAFF. The chain uses TRBV10-3 and TRBJ1-1, with TRBD1 identical over 8 bases. Germline V gene data show CDR1 as ENHRY and CDR2 as SYGVKD. V trimming: 2 bases; J trimming: 1 base; junction bases outside the gene matches: 6. This CDR3 has 16 residues.

The rearrangement uses TRBV4-2 and TRBJ2-7, with 9 bases lining up with TRBD2. V was pared by 4 bases and J by 5 bases, with 12 bases of the junction left unmatched. Per germline, CDR1 LGHNA and CDR2 YNFKEQ. There are 16 residues in the CDR3. CDR3 loop: CASSPRGAGGWDEQYF. The CDR3 DNA sequence: TGTGCCAGCAGCCCCCGGGGAGCGGGGGGATGGGACGAGCAGTACTTC.

The V gene is TRBV18, the J gene TRBJ2-7, with D tentatively TRBD2 (7 bases). Looked up from germline, CDR1 is KGHSH and CDR2 is LQKENI. The V gene lost 3 bases and the J gene lost 1 base, with 28 bases spanning the gap. The CDR3 spans 20 residues. CDR3 bases: TGTGCCAGCTCACCCCCGTTAGGGGGTCCTAAGGGACTATCTTCCTACGAGCAGTACTTC. Residues: CASSPPLGGPKGLSSYEQYF.

Here the CDR3 reads CASSLDGGNGRVGEKLFF. Here the CDR3 DNA reads TGTGCCAGCAGCTTAGACGGTGGAAACGGCCGCGTCGGGGAAAAACTGTTTTTT. This chain joins TRBV7-9 and TRBJ1-4; no reliable D call. This CDR3 has 18 amino acids. Germline V lookup: CDR1 SEHNR, CDR2 FQNEAQ (reference sequence). V lost 1 base, J lost 8 bases, and 23 bases lay in between.

The V call is TRBV9, the J call TRBJ1-1; 8 nucleotides align to TRBD1. This CDR3 spans 14 amino acids. The germline V gene encodes CDR1 SGDLS and CDR2 YYNGEE. J was trimmed by 7 bases and V by 0 bases; bases with no gene match: 5. The DNA of the CDR3 is TGTGCCAGCAGCGTAGAGGCAGGGGGCATTGAAGCTTTCTTT. Translating it yields CASSVEAGGIEAFF.

The chain recombines TRBV29-1 with TRBJ2-1; the match to TRBD1 covers 10 bases. V lost 7 bases to trimming and J lost 7 bases; unmatched junction nucleotides: 7. CDR3 length equals 13 residues. In germline, CDR1 is SQVTM, CDR2 ANQGSEA. The CDR3 reads CSAPGTGVNEQFF. The CDR3 DNA follows: TGCAGCGCCCCCGGGACAGGGGTGAATGAGCAGTTCTTC.

The rearrangement uses TRBV5-1 and TRBJ1-2; 7 bases agree with TRBD1. CDR1 is SGHRS and CDR2 is YFSETQ in the germline V gene. V shed 4 bases, J shed 7 bases, and the junction held 4 bases outside the gene matches. This CDR3 is built from 12 residues. The CDR3 region has the DNA TGCGCCAGCAGCAATAACAGGGGTGGCTACACCTTC. Residues: CASSNNRGGYTF. The whole variable domain, filled in from reference TRBV5-1 and TRBJ1-2, reads KAGVTQTPRYLIKTRGQQVTLSCSPISGHRSVSWYQQTPGQGLQFLFEYFSETQRNKGNFPGRFSGRQFSNSRSEMNVSTLELGDSALYLCASSNNRGGYTFGSGTRLTVV.

CDR3 in amino acids: CASSIRGLAGGRGDTGELFF. DNA for the CDR3: TGTGCCAGTAGTATACGGGGACTAGCGGGAGGGAGAGGAGACACCGGGGAGCTGTTTTTT. The chain uses TRBV19 and TRBJ2-2; 16 positions match TRBD2. The trim removed 2 bases at V and 3 bases at J, leaving 9 bases unmatched. The CDR3 totals 20 residues. Germline V gene lookup returns CDR1 LNHDA and CDR2 SQIVND (reference sequence). Full variable domain (rest looked up from reference TRBV19 and TRBJ2-2): DGGITQSPKYLFRKEGQNVTLSCEQNLNHDAMYWYRQDPGQGLRLIYYSQIVNDFQKGDIAEGYSVSREKKESFPLTVTSAQKNPTAFYLCASSIRGLAGGRGDTGELFFGEGSRLTVL.

The V call is TRBV5-6, the J call TRBJ2-5, with 7 positions matching TRBD2. CDR1 and CDR2 (germline): SGHDT, YYEEEE. Losses at the gene ends were 2 bases for V and 4 bases for J; bases not matched to a gene: 2. The CDR3 is 13 residues long. The CDR3 DNA sequence: TGTGCCAGCAGCTTTGGCGGGGGAGAGACCCAGTACTTC. This gives the protein CASSFGGGETQYF.

Notes on this clone: This may stem from a read error, because a much larger clone lies one nucleotide away. The V call is TRBV7-8, the J call TRBJ2-5, with 8 bases matching TRBD1. Per the germline V gene, CDR1 is SGHVS and CDR2 is FQNEAQ. The length of the CDR3 is 13 residues. The V segment lost 4 bases and the J segment 5 bases; nucleotides outside the gene matches: 3. The CDR3 DNA is TGTGCCAGCAGCTCCAACAGGGGGGAGACCCAGTACTTC. Translating it yields CASSSNRGETQYF. Drawing the rest from reference TRBV7-8 and TRBJ2-5, the complete variable domain is GAGVSQSPRYKVAKRGQDVALRCDPISGHVSLFWYQQALGQGPEFLTYFQNEAQLDKSGLPSDRFFAERPEGSVSTLKIQRTQQEDSAVYLCASSSNRGETQYFGPGTRLLVL.

This chain connects TRBV28 to TRBJ1-2; D remains ambiguous. The germline V and J ends were trimmed by 5 bases and 7 bases, with 14 bases remaining between them. This CDR3 comprises 13 residues. CDR1 MDHEN and CDR2 SYDVKM come from the germline V gene. CDR3 sequence: CASSARSAAGYTF. CDR3 bases: TGTGCCAGCAGTGCCCGTAGTGCGGCTGGCTACACCTTC.

The sample holds a few counts of this clone. V and J are TRBV29-1 and TRBJ1-1, with TRBD1 matching 9 bases. This CDR3 is 13 amino acids long. V dropped 6 bases and J dropped 6; count of bases not matched to a gene: 8. Per the germline V gene, CDR1 is SQVTM and CDR2 is ANQGSEA. The CDR3 DNA is TGCAGCGTGAAAGGGACAGGGCCGGCTGAAGCTTTCTTT. Residues: CSVKGTGPAEAFF.

The genes are TRBV11-3 and TRBJ2-1; the D gene is possibly TRBD1 (6 bases). With 2 bases removed from V and 2 bases from J, the gap between germline ends came to 7 bases. CDR1 SGHNT and CDR2 YENEEA come from the germline V gene. The CDR3 is made up of 14 amino acids. The chain's CDR3 is CASSLTGTYNEQFF. CDR3 DNA sequence: TGTGCCAGCAGCTTAACAGGGACCTACAATGAGCAGTTCTTC.

V gene TRBV19 combines with J gene TRBJ2-1; 9 bases fit TRBD2. This CDR3 spans 15 amino acids. Germline V gives CDR1 LNHDA, CDR2 SQIVND (reference sequence). Unmatched junction bases numbered 5, after V lost 1 base and J lost 7 bases. This chain's CDR3 is CASSIAGLAGNEQFF. As DNA, the CDR3 is TGTGCCAGTAGTATAGCCGGGCTAGCGGGGAATGAGCAGTTCTTC.

A word on this clone: The sample has other DNA sequences that encode this CDR3 too. The V call is TRBV5-1, the J call TRBJ2-3; tentative D call: TRBD1 (5 bases). The V gene lost 0 bases and the J gene lost 1 base, with 6 bases spanning the gap. This CDR3 has 14 residues. Germline values: CDR1 SGHRS, CDR2 YFSETQ. The CDR3 DNA is TGCGCCAGCAGCTTGGAAGGGGGCACAGATACGCAGTATTTT. It yields the protein CASSLEGGTDTQYF.

The chain recombines TRBV6-5 with TRBJ1-3; D gene uncertain. There are 14 residues in the CDR3. The V and J ends lost 10 bases and 0 bases respectively, with 13 bases between them. Germline-derived CDR1 and CDR2 are MNHEY and SVGAGI. DNA of the CDR3: TGTGCCACCCGAAGCTTTGACTCTGGAAACACCATATATTTT. Translation: CATRSFDSGNTIYF.